The 20 T cell receptor beta chains listed next were all sequenced from one sample in a study of siplizumab effects on memory and regulatory T cells. The table came from immunoSEQ multiplex PCR; TCRdb's copy has only in-frame clones and leaves some out. The profile shows over 100,000 clones, roughly 92% of them singletons. Sequencing was done on a sample of Tregs sorted from blood. These receptors all stem from a human donor in good health.

The sample holds a few counts of this clone. V usage is TRBV9 and J usage is TRBJ1-3; D gene uncertain. From germline, CDR1 is SGDLS and CDR2 YYNGEE. Trimming shortened V by 4 bases and J by 0 bases, and 14 bases separated the two germline ends. This CDR3 is built from 16 residues. The DNA for the CDR3 is TGTGCCAGCAGCCCCTCTTATCGGAGCTCTGGAAACACCATATATTTT. Amino acids: CASSPSYRSSGNTIYF.

The V call is TRBV7-8, the J call TRBJ1-2; TRBD1 might be the D (5 bases). CDR1 SGHVS and CDR2 FQNEAQ come from the germline V gene. CDR3 size: 14 residues. Between the trimmed V and J ends, which lost 1 base and 3 bases, there was a span of 9 bases. CDR3 DNA: TGTGCCAGCAGCTTAGGACAGTCAGACTATGGCTACACCTTC. This gives the protein CASSLGQSDYGYTF.

The chain carries TRBV18 and TRBJ1-2, with 7 bases that match TRBD1. The germline CDR1 and CDR2 sequences are KGHSH and LQKENI. This CDR3 is 16 amino acids long. Losses at the gene ends were 3 bases for V and 8 bases for J; bases not matched to a gene: 15. The CDR3 region has the DNA TGTGCCAGCTCACCCATTACTCAGAGGGGGCAAGAGGGCTACACCTTC. It yields the protein CASSPITQRGQEGYTF.

V gene TRBV12-2 combines with J gene TRBJ2-1; TRBD2, the table's D call, lacks a check against the DNA. TRBV12-2 is recorded as a pseudogene. The CDR3 runs 17 residues. DNA of the CDR3: TGTGCAAGTCGCCCTTTCGAGAAAAGAAGCTCCTACAATGAGCAGTTCTTC. It is translated as CASRPFEKRSSYNEQFF.

This chain links TRBV5-4 with TRBJ2-2; the D call may be TRBD1 or TRBD2 (5 bases each). The germline V gene encodes CDR1 SGHNT and CDR2 YYREEE (reference sequence). The CDR3 spans 13 residues. The V end was cut by 4 bases, the J end by 6 bases, with 10 bases between. The CDR3 loop reads CASSTRGPGELFF. In nucleotides, the CDR3 is TGTGCCAGCAGCACGAGGGGCCCCGGGGAGCTGTTTTTT. Looking up the rest from reference TRBV5-4 and TRBJ2-2 gives the full variable domain: ETGVTQSPTHLIKTRGQQVTLRCSSQSGHNTVSWYQQALGQGPQFIFQYYREEENGRGNFPPRFSGLQFPNYSSELNVNALELDDSALYLCASSTRGPGELFFGEGSRLTVL.

V is TRBV7-3 and J is TRBJ2-1, with TRBD1 matching over 8 bases. Germline V gives CDR1 SGHTA, CDR2 FQGTGA. This CDR3 comprises 15 residues. With 0 bases clipped from V and 7 bases from J, the junction kept 5 bases outside the gene matches. The CDR3 DNA reads TGTGCCAGCAGCTTAACGCAGGGGGCGCTGAATGAGCAGTTCTTC. Amino acid sequence: CASSLTQGALNEQFF.

J is TRBJ1-1 and V is TRBV5-6; unclear D gene. Germline V gene data show CDR1 as SGHDT and CDR2 as YYEEEE. This CDR3 region has 11 residues. Trimming took 5 bases from V and 3 from J, leaving 5 bases between them. CDR3 coding DNA: TGTGCCAGCAGTTCCTACACTGAAGCTTTCTTT. It specifies CASSSYTEAFF.

The V and J genes are TRBV29-1 and TRBJ1-1; D may be TRBD1 (5 bases). The CDR3 contains 12 residues. V lost 7 bases and J 1 base, leaving 10 bases between the germline ends. Germline V CDR1 and CDR2: SQVTM, ANQGSEA. The CDR3 DNA follows: TGCAGCGGCGGGACGGCGAACACTGAAGCTTTCTTT. It codes for CSGGTANTEAFF.

The genes are TRBV6-4 and TRBJ2-3, with 8 bases lining up with TRBD1. This CDR3 is built from 13 residues. The germline CDR1 and CDR2 sequences are MRHNA and SNTAGT. J gave up 6 bases and V 6 bases, and 5 bases lay outside the gene matches. The CDR3 is CASSRGLGDTQYF. CDR3 coding DNA: TGTGCCAGCAGCAGGGGGCTCGGGGATACGCAGTATTTT.

The J gene is TRBJ2-5, the V gene TRBV11-3, with unresolved D. Gene TRBJ2-7 matches the end of the DNA better, so the J call may be wrong. The CDR3 is 12 amino acids. Per the germline V gene, CDR1 is SGHNT and CDR2 is YENEEA. CDR3 sequence (DNA): TGTGCCAGCAGCTTAGATCTTCGCGAGCAGTACTTC. It yields the protein CASSLDLREQYF.

The V gene is TRBV5-8, the J gene TRBJ1-6; D unclear. The length of the CDR3 is 14 residues. V dropped 0 bases and J dropped 6 bases, with 7 bases sitting between them. CDR1 is SGHTS, CDR2 YDEGEE, per germline. CDR3 nucleotide sequence: TGTGCCAGCAGCTTGGAGCAGACTAATTCACCCCTCCACTTT. This translates into CASSLEQTNSPLHF. The full variable domain, completed using reference TRBV5-8 and TRBJ1-6, is EAGVTQSPTHLIKTRGQQATLRCSPISGHTSVYWYQQALGLGLQFLLWYDEGEERNRGNFPPRFSGRQFPNYSSELNVNALELEDSALYLCASSLEQTNSPLHFGNGTRLTVT.

This chain uses TRBV25-1 with TRBJ2-7; 7 nucleotides align to TRBD2. The trim removed 5 bases at V and 1 base at J, leaving 14 bases unmatched. The CDR3 is 17 amino acids. Per the germline V gene, CDR1 is MGHDK and CDR2 is SYGVNS. This CDR3 reads CASSSRPGRGASYEQYF. CDR3 nucleotides: TGTGCCAGCAGTTCACGTCCGGGGAGGGGCGCATCCTACGAGCAGTACTTC.

The chain employs TRBV30 and TRBJ2-3; D gene unclear. Germline CDR1 and CDR2: GTSNPN and SVGIG (reference sequence). The CDR3 spans 13 residues. V was pared by 7 bases and J by 0 bases, with 11 bases between. This chain's CDR3 is CAYRRASTDTQYF. The CDR3 DNA follows: TGTGCCTACCGAAGGGCTAGCACAGATACGCAGTATTTT.

The chain employs TRBV15 and TRBJ2-7; the D gene is possibly TRBD1 (6 bases). CDR1 and CDR2 from the germline V gene are LNHNV and YYDKDF (reference sequence). The CDR3 runs to 13 residues. Trimming cost V 1 base and J 3 bases, with 7 bases left between them. The CDR3 protein is CATSRGTDYEQYF. The CDR3, as DNA: TGTGCCACCAGCAGAGGGACAGACTACGAGCAGTACTTC.

The chain combines TRBV18 with TRBJ2-2, with D maybe TRBD1 (6 bases). Trimming took 11 bases from V and 1 from J, leaving 14 bases between them. The CDR3 contains 14 residues. CDR1 KGHSH and CDR2 LQKENI come from the germline V gene. CDR3 protein: CAGRGQLNTGELFF. The DNA for the CDR3 is TGTGCCGGCAGAGGACAGTTGAACACCGGGGAGCTGTTTTTT.

This clone was counted between two and nine times. The genes are TRBV5-1 and TRBJ2-3, with D perhaps TRBD1 (6 bases). There are 13 residues in the CDR3. Germline V gene lookup returns CDR1 SGHRS and CDR2 YFSETQ. The ends were cut back, 4 bases at V and 3 bases at J, with 9 bases in the middle. DNA for the CDR3: TGCGCCAGCAGCCCGGACAGAACAGATACGCAGTATTTT. Residues: CASSPDRTDTQYF.

The chain joins TRBV9 to TRBJ1-2; 7 bases fit TRBD1. The CDR3 spans 16 residues. Germline CDR1 reads SGDLS; CDR2 reads YYNGEE. V was clipped by 3 bases and J by 5 bases; unmatched bases: 13. The CDR3 spells CASSGRQGRIHYGYTF. The CDR3 coding sequence is TGTGCCAGCAGCGGAAGACAGGGAAGGATTCATTATGGCTACACCTTC.

The rearrangement joins TRBV6-5 to TRBJ1-2, with D unresolved. Per the germline V gene, CDR1 is MNHEY and CDR2 is SVGAGI. The length of the CDR3 is 14 residues. Trimming removed 6 bases from V and 2 bases from J, with 13 bases in between. Here the CDR3 DNA reads TGTGCCAGCAGCCTCAGCGGGGTAAACTATGGCTACACCTTC. Its protein product is CASSLSGVNYGYTF.

The chain recombines TRBV28 with TRBJ2-6; 11 positions match TRBD1. Germline V gene sequence: CDR1 MDHEN, CDR2 SYDVKM. The CDR3 extends over 19 amino acids. The V segment lost 6 bases and the J segment 2 bases; nucleotides outside the gene matches: 12. The chain's CDR3 is CASRAPTGTGGAGANVLTF. In nucleotides, the CDR3 is TGTGCCAGCAGGGCTCCTACCGGGACAGGGGGTGCTGGGGCCAACGTCCTGACTTTC.

The genes are TRBV7-8 and TRBJ1-6; 9 bases agree with TRBD1. V shed 5 bases and J 8 bases; nucleotides not matched to a gene: 7. CDR3 length equals 15 residues. The germline gives CDR1 SGHVS, CDR2 FQNEAQ. The CDR3 sequence is CASSLRTGEHSPLHF. Written as DNA, the CDR3 is TGTGCCAGCAGCCTGCGGACAGGGGAGCATTCACCCCTCCACTTT.